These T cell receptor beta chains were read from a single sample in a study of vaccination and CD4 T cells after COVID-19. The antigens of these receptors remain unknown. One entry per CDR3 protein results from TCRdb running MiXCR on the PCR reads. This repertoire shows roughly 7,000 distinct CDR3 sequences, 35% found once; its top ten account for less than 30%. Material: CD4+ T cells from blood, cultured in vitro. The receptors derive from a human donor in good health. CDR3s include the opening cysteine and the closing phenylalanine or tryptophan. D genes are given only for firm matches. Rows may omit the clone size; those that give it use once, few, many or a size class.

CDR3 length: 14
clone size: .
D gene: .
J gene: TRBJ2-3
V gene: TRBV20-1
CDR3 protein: CSAVPGRGTDTQYF
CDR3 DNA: TGCAGTGCCGTCCCGGGGAGGGGGACAGATACGCAGTATTTT

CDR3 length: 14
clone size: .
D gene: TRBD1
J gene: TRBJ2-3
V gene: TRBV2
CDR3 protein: CASVGRQGEYTQYF
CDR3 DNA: TGTGCCAGCGTAGGGCGGCAGGGGGAGTATACGCAGTATTTT

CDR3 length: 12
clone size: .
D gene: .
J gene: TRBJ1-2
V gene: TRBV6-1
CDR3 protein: CASSSDTGGYTF
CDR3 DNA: TGTGCCAGCAGCTCGGACACCGGTGGCTACACCTTC

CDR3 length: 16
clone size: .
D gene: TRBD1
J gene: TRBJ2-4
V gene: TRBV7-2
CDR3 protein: CASSLRGQMLKNIQYF
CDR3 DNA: TGTGCCAGCAGCTTAAGGGGGCAGATGTTGAAAAACATTCAGTACTTC

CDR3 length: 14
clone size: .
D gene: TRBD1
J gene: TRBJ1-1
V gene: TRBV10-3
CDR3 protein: CAITPDRGNTEAFF
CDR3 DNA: TGTGCCATCACTCCGGACAGGGGGAACACTGAAGCTTTCTTT

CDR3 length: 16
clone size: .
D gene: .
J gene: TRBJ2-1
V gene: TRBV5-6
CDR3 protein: CASSPRFHSSYNEQFF
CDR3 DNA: TGTGCCAGCAGCCCGCGATTCCATAGCTCCTACAATGAGCAGTTCTTC

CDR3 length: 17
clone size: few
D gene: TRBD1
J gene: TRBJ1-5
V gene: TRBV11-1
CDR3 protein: CASSVPKNGTVNQPQHF
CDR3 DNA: TGTGCCAGCAGCGTGCCGAAGAACGGGACAGTAAATCAGCCCCAGCATTTT

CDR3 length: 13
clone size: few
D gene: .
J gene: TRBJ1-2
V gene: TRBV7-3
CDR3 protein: CASSRGGSEGYTF
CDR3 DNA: TGTGCCAGCAGCCGGGGCGGGTCAGAGGGCTACACCTTC

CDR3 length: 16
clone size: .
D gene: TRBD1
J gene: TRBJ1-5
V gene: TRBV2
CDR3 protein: CASTSPGGGSNQPQHF
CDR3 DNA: TGTGCCAGCACCTCCCCAGGGGGAGGTAGCAATCAGCCCCAGCATTTT

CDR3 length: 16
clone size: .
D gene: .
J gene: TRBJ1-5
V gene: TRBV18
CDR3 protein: CASSPQYGPGDQPQHF
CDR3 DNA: TGTGCCAGCTCACCACAATACGGGCCTGGGGATCAGCCCCAGCATTTT

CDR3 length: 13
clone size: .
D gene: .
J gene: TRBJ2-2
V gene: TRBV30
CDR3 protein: CAWATGNTGELFF
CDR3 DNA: TGTGCCTGGGCGACGGGGAACACCGGGGAGCTGTTTTTT

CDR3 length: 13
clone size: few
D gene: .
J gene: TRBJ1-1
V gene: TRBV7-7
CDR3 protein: CASSALGNTEAFF
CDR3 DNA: TGTGCTAGCAGCGCCTTGGGGAACACTGAAGCTTTCTTT

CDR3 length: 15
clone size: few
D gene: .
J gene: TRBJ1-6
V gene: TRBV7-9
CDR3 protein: CASSAHGTNRSPLHF
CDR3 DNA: TGTGCCAGCAGCGCCCACGGGACCAACCGCTCACCCCTCCACTTT

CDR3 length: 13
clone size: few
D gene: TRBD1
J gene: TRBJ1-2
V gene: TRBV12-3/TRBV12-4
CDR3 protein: CASSLRGGKGYTF
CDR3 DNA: TGTGCCAGCAGTTTAAGAGGGGGCAAGGGCTACACCTTC

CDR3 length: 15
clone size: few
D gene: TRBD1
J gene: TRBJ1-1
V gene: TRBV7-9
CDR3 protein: CASSASFGTGTEAFF
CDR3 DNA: TGTGCCAGCAGCGCCTCCTTTGGGACAGGGACTGAAGCTTTCTTT

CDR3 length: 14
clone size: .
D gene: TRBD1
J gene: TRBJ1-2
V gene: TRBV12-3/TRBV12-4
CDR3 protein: CASSWTGNNYGYTF
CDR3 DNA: TGTGCCAGCAGTTGGACAGGGAATAACTATGGCTACACCTTC

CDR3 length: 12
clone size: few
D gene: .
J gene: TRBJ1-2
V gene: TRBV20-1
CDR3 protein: CSARPLNYGYTF
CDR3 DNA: TGCAGTGCTAGGCCACTTAACTATGGCTACACCTTC

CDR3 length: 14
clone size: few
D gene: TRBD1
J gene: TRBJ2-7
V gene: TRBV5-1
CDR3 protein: CASSAGQGPYEQYF
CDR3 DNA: TGCGCCAGCAGCGCGGGACAGGGACCCTACGAGCAGTACTTC

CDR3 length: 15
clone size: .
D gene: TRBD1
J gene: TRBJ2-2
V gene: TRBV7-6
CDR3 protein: CASSLGQAGTGELFF
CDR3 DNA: TGTGCCAGCAGCTTGGGACAGGCGGGGACCGGGGAGCTGTTTTTT

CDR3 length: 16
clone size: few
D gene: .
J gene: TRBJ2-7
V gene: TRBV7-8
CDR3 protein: CASSLGWDELTYEQYF
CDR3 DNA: TGTGCCAGCAGCTTAGGCTGGGACGAACTTACCTACGAGCAGTACTTC

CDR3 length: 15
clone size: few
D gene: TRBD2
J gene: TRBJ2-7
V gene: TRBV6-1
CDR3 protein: CASRRTSGGSYEQYF
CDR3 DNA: TGTGCCAGCAGGAGGACTAGCGGGGGGTCCTACGAGCAGTACTTC

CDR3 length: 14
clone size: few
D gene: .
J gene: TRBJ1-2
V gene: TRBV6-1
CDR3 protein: CASSERRGEYGYTF
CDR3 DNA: TGTGCCAGCAGTGAACGGAGGGGCGAATATGGCTACACCTTC

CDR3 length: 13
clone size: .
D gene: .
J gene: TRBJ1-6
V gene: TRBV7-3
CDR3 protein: CASSSRLGSPLHF
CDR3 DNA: TGTGCCAGCAGCTCCCGCCTGGGTTCACCCCTCCACTTT

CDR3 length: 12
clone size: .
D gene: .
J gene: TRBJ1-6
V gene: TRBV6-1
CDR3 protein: CASKQGNSPLHF
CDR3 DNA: TGTGCCAGCAAGCAGGGAAATTCACCCCTCCACTTT

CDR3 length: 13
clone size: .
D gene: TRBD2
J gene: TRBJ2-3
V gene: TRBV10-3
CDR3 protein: CAIRGGVTDTQYF
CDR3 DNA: TGTGCCATCCGGGGGGGGGTCACAGATACGCAGTATTTT

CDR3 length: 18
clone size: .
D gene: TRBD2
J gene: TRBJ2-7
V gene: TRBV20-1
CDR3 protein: CSARDPRSGSGSSYEQYF
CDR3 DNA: TGCAGTGCTAGAGACCCACGGTCAGGTAGCGGGAGCTCCTACGAGCAGTACTTC

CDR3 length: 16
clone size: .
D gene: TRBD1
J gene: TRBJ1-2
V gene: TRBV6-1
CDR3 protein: CASSRNTPGTGGGYTF
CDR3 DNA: TGTGCCAGCAGCCGAAACACCCCCGGGACAGGCGGAGGCTACACCTTC

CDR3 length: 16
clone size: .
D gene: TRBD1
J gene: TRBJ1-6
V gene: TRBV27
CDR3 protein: CASSLLQTGGVGPLHF
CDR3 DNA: TGTGCCAGCAGTTTACTCCAGACAGGGGGCGTAGGACCCCTCCACTTT

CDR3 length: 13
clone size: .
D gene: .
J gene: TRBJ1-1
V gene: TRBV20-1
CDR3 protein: CSAGSTGHTEAFF
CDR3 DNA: TGCAGTGCTGGTTCGACAGGACACACTGAAGCTTTCTTT

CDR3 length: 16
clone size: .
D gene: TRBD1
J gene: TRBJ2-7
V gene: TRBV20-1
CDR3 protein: CSARDPGQAATYEQYF
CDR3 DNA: TGCAGTGCTAGAGATCCCGGACAGGCCGCTACCTACGAGCAGTACTTC

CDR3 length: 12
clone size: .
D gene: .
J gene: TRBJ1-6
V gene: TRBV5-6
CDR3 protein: CASSSDGTPLHF
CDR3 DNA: TGTGCCAGCAGTTCGGACGGGACACCCCTCCACTTT

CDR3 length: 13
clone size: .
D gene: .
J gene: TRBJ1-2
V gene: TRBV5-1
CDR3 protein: CASSRDATYGYTF
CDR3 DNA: TGCGCCAGCAGCCGCGACGCGACCTATGGCTACACCTTC

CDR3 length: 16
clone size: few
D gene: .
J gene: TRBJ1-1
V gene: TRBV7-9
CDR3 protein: CASSQGRLLMNTEAFF
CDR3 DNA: TGTGCCAGCAGCCAAGGACGCCTCTTGATGAACACTGAAGCTTTCTTT

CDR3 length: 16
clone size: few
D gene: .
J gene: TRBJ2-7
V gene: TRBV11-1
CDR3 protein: CASSSTGTGSSYEQYF
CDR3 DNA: TGTGCCAGCAGCTCCACTGGGACCGGCAGCTCCTACGAGCAGTACTTC

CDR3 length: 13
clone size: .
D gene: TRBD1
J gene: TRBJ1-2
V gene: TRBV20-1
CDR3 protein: CSASKDRVYGYTF
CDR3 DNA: TGCAGTGCTAGTAAGGACAGGGTCTATGGCTACACCTTC

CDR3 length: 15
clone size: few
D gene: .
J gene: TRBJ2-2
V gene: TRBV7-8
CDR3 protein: CASSLWGRGTGELFF
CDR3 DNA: TGTGCCAGCAGCTTATGGGGAAGAGGCACCGGGGAGCTGTTTTTT

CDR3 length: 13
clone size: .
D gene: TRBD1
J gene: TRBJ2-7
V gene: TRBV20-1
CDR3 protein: CSASRTGPYEQYF
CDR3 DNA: TGCAGTGCTAGTAGGACAGGCCCCTACGAGCAGTACTTC

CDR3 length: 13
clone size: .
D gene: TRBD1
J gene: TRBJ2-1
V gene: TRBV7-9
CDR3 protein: CASSLVDRSQQFF
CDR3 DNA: TGTGCCAGCAGCTTAGTGGACAGGTCCCAACAGTTCTTC

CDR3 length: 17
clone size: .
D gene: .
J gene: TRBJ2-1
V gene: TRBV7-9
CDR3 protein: CASSLEGSASSYNEQFF
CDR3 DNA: TGTGCCAGCAGCTTAGAGGGCTCGGCTAGCTCCTACAATGAGCAGTTCTTC

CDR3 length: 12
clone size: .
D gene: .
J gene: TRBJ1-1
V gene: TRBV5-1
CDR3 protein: CASSLEGREAFF
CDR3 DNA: TGCGCCAGCAGCTTGGAGGGCAGAGAAGCTTTCTTT

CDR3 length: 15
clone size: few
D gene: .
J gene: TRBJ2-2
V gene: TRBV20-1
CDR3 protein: CSATPARANTGELFF
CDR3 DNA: TGCAGTGCTACCCCCGCCCGCGCGAACACCGGGGAGCTGTTTTTT

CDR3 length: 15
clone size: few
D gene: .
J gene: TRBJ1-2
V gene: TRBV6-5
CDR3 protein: CASSYYPQGNYGYTF
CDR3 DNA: TGTGCCAGCAGTTACTACCCACAGGGAAACTATGGCTACACCTTC

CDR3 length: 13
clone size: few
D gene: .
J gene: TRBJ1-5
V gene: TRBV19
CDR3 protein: CASRRGEGQPQHF
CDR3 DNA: TGTGCCAGTAGGAGGGGCGAAGGTCAGCCCCAGCATTTT

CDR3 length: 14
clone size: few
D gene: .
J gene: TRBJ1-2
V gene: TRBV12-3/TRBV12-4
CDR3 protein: CASSFTGTYYGYTF
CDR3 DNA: TGTGCCAGCAGTTTTACCGGGACCTACTATGGCTACACCTTC

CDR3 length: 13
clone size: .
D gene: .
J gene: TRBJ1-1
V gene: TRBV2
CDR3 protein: CASSRDIYTEAFF
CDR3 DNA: TGTGCCAGCAGTCGGGACATCTACACTGAAGCTTTCTTT

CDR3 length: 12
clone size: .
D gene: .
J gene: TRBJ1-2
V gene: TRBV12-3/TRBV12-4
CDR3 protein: CASTYGVRGYTF
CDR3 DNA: TGTGCCAGCACCTACGGGGTTCGAGGCTACACCTTC

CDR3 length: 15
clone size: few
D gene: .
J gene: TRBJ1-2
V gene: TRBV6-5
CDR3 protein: CASSYSRSDGYGYTF
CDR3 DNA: TGTGCCAGCAGTTACTCGCGGTCCGACGGTTATGGCTACACCTTC

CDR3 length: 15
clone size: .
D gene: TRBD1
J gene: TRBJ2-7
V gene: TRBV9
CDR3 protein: CASSVATGAIYEQYF
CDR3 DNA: TGTGCCAGCAGCGTAGCTACAGGGGCAATCTACGAGCAGTACTTC

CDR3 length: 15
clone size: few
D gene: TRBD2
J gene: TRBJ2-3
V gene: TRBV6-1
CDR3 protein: CASRKLAGYADTQYF
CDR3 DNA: TGTGCCAGCAGGAAGCTAGCGGGGTACGCAGATACGCAGTATTTT

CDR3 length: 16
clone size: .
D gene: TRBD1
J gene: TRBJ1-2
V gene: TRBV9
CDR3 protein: CASSVLVGQGPGGYTF
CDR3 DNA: TGTGCCAGCAGCGTACTTGTAGGACAGGGTCCCGGGGGCTACACCTTC

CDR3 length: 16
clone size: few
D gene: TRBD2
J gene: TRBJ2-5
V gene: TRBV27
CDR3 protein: CASSLFGLAGVETQYF
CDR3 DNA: TGTGCCAGCAGTTTATTTGGACTAGCGGGTGTAGAGACCCAGTACTTC

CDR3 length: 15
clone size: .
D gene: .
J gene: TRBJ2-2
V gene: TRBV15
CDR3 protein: CATSRDGKGVGELFF
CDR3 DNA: TGTGCCACCAGCAGAGATGGAAAGGGTGTCGGGGAGCTGTTTTTT

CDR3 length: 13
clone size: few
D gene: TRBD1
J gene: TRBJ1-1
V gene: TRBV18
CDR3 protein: CASSLRGLAEAFF
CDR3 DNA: TGTGCCAGCTCACTCAGGGGGCTCGCTGAAGCTTTCTTT

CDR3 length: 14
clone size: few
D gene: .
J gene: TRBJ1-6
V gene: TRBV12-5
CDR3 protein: CASAMDRYNSPLHF
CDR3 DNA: TGTGCTAGTGCTATGGACAGATATAATTCACCCCTCCACTTT

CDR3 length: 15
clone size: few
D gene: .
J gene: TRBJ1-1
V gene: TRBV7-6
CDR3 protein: CASSFGVGLNTEAFF
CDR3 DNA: TGTGCCAGCAGCTTCGGGGTGGGGTTGAACACTGAAGCTTTCTTT

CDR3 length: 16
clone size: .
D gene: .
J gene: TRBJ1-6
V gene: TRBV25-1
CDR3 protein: CASMKTSTRGDSPLHF
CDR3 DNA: TGTGCCAGCATGAAAACCTCGACGAGGGGCGATTCACCCCTCCACTTT

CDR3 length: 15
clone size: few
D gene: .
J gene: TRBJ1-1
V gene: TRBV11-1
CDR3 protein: CASSLANTDNTEAFF
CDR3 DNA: TGTGCCAGCAGCTTAGCGAACACAGACAACACTGAAGCTTTCTTT

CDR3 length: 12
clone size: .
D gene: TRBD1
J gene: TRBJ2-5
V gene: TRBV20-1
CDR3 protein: CSAGQAQETQYF
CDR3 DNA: TGCAGTGCGGGACAGGCCCAAGAGACCCAGTACTTC

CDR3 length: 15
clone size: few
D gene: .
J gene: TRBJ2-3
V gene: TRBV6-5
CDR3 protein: CASSSPQLPTDTQYF
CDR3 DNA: TGTGCCAGCAGTTCACCCCAATTACCCACAGATACGCAGTATTTT